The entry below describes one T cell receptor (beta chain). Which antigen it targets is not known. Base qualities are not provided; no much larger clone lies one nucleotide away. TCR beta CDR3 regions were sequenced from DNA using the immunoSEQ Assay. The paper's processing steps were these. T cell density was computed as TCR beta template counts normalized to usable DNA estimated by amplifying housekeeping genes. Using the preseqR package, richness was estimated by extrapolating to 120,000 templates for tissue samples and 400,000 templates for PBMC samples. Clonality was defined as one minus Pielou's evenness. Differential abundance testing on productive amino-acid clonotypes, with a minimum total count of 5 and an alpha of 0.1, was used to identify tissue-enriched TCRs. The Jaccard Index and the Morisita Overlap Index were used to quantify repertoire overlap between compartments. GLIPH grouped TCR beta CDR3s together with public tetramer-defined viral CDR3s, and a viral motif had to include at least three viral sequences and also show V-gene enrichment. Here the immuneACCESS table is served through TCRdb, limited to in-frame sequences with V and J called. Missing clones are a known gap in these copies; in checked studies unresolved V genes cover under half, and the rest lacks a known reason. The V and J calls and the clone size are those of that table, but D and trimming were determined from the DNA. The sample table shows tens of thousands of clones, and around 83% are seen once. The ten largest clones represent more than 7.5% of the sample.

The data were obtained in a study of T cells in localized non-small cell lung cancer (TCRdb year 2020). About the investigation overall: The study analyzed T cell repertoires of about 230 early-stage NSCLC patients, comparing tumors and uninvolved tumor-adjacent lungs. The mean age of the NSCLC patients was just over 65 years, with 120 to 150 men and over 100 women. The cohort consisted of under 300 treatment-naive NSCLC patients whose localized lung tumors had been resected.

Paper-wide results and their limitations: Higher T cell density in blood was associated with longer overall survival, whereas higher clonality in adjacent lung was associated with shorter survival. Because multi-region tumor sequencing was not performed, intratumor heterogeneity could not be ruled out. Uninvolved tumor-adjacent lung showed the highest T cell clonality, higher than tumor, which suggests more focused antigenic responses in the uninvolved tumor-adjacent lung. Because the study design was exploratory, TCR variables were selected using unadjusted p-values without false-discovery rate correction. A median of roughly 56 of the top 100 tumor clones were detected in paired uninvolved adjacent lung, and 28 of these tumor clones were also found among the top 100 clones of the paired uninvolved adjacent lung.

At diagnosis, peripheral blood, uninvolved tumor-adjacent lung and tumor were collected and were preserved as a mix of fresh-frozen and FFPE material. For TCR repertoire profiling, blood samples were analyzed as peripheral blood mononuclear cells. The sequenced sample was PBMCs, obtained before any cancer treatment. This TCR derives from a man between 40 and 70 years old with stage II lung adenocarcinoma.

The base sequence is TGTGCCAGCAGTGCGACCCGGGACAGGGGAACAGATACGCAGTATTTT. This translates into CASSATRDRGTDTQYF. This chain is built from TRBV6-1 and TRBJ2-3; 10 bases in between match TRBD1. Including the terminal cysteine and phenylalanine, the CDR3 comprises 16 residues. The entry retains the CDR3 DNA only, 48 bases that are in frame from base 1. Relative to germline, V is missing 4 bases and J is missing 3 bases, with 7 bases of the junction outside any gene match. The germline V gene specifies MNHNS as CDR1 and SASEGT as CDR2.